One TCR beta chain is described in this entry. The CDR3 spans 14 residues. V lost 1 base and J 5 bases, leaving 12 bases between the germline ends. Germline values: CDR1 MNHEY, CDR2 SMNVEV (reference sequence). The protocol was immunoSEQ multiplex PCR, while the TCRdb copy is restricted to in-frame clones and leaves out a portion. In the table there are about 45,000 clones, around four fifths of which are singletons. The entry originates in a study of OX40 agonist ivuxolimab in advanced cancers. Study-level information: Partial responses were achieved by three patients, of whom one had hepatocellular carcinoma and two had cutaneous melanoma.

The timepoints at which blood was sampled were baseline, cycle 4 day 1, and cycle 7 day 1. The receptor was isolated from an adult with an advanced solid tumor such as melanoma, head and neck, liver or kidney cancer. The input for sequencing was CD4+ or CD8+ T cells sorted from blood, taken in a trial of the OX40 agonist ivuxolimab. The chain has TRBV27 and TRBJ2-7; possible D gene TRBD2, 6 bases. CDR3 bases: TGTGCCAGCAGTTTATGGACGGGGGACCACGAGCAGTACTTC. It yields the protein CASSLWTGDHEQYF.